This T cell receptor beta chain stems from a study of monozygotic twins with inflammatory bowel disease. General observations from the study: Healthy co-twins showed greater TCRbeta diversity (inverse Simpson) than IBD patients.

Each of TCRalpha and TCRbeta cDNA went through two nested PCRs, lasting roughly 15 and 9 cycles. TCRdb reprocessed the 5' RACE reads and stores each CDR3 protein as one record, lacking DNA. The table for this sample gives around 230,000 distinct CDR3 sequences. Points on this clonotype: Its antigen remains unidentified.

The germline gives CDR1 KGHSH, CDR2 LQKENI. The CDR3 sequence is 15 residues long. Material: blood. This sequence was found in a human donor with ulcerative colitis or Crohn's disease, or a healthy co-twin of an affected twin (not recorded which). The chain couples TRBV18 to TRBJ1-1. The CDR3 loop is CASSPIRQVNTEAFF.